The rows below give T cell receptor beta chains drawn from one sample of a study of blood T cell repertoires in COVID-19. TCRdb's copy holds only in-frame clones and misses some; the assay was immunoSEQ multiplex PCR. In the table there are about 380,000 clones, more than 75% of which are singletons. The sample was PBMCs or T cells enriched from blood (not recorded which). Source of these receptors: a woman aged 18-35 years who had recovered from COVID-19. CDR3s include the opening cysteine and the closing phenylalanine or tryptophan. Each record gives: J gene, V gene, CDR3 protein.

J gene: TRBJ2-2
V gene: TRBV6-6
CDR3 protein: CASSRTGTGSTGELFF

J gene: TRBJ2-2
V gene: TRBV4-3
CDR3 protein: CASSQAATGTMDGTGELFF

J gene: TRBJ1-6
V gene: TRBV7-2
CDR3 protein: CASSLRGFNSPLHF

J gene: TRBJ2-2
V gene: TRBV5-4
CDR3 protein: CASSGWGDSYTGELFF

J gene: TRBJ2-3
V gene: TRBV21-1
CDR3 protein: CASSRIGTALGPDTQYF

J gene: TRBJ2-1
V gene: TRBV5-4
CDR3 protein: CASSLGQASYNEQFF

J gene: TRBJ1-1
V gene: TRBV9
CDR3 protein: CASSVDLAHTEAFF

J gene: TRBJ1-1
V gene: TRBV3-1/TRBV3-2
CDR3 protein: CASSLRTGEAFF

J gene: TRBJ2-7
V gene: TRBV5-1
CDR3 protein: CASQQGPYEQYF

J gene: TRBJ2-1
V gene: TRBV11-2
CDR3 protein: CASTTSGGKGYNEQFF

J gene: TRBJ1-1
V gene: TRBV6-6
CDR3 protein: CASIFRQARNTEAFF

J gene: TRBJ2-7
V gene: TRBV6-5
CDR3 protein: CASWRGPNSYEQYF

J gene: TRBJ1-5
V gene: TRBV28
CDR3 protein: CASSSDRVSNQPQHF

J gene: TRBJ1-5
V gene: TRBV11-2
CDR3 protein: CASSLDPPRPNQPQHF

J gene: TRBJ2-3
V gene: TRBV5-4
CDR3 protein: CASSKETSGGNTQYF

J gene: TRBJ2-7
V gene: TRBV7-2
CDR3 protein: CASKRGVSSYEQYF

J gene: TRBJ1-4
V gene: TRBV14
CDR3 protein: CASSQQGWSEKLFF

J gene: TRBJ2-3
V gene: TRBV5-1
CDR3 protein: CASSAQTGGRTDTQYF

J gene: TRBJ2-7
V gene: TRBV4-1
CDR3 protein: CASSQTANSPYEQYF

J gene: TRBJ2-7
V gene: TRBV7-6
CDR3 protein: CASSPRESGEQYF

J gene: TRBJ1-3
V gene: TRBV2
CDR3 protein: CASSEALWGTGGTGNTIYF

J gene: TRBJ1-5
V gene: TRBV12-3/TRBV12-4
CDR3 protein: CASNLSNQPQHF

J gene: TRBJ1-1
V gene: TRBV27
CDR3 protein: CASSFMEGAAEAFF

J gene: TRBJ2-3
V gene: TRBV6-2/TRBV6-3
CDR3 protein: CASSYWLVSTDTQYF

J gene: TRBJ2-4
V gene: TRBV6-1
CDR3 protein: CASSEGSLKNIQYF

J gene: TRBJ2-5
V gene: TRBV30
CDR3 protein: CAWSGNGAWETQYF

J gene: TRBJ2-5
V gene: TRBV2
CDR3 protein: CASSGGLAETQYF

J gene: TRBJ2-1
V gene: TRBV18
CDR3 protein: CASSLSERGNNEQFF

J gene: TRBJ2-7
V gene: TRBV15
CDR3 protein: CATSRDWGGGEQYF

J gene: TRBJ1-2
V gene: TRBV5-6
CDR3 protein: CASSPGQGNYGYTF

J gene: TRBJ1-4
V gene: TRBV2
CDR3 protein: CATYPGPGTELFF

J gene: TRBJ2-7
V gene: TRBV10-1
CDR3 protein: CASSESGQGDEQYF

J gene: TRBJ1-2
V gene: TRBV9
CDR3 protein: CASSEGAGGRSYTF

J gene: TRBJ2-1
V gene: TRBV6-5
CDR3 protein: CASSVTVYNEQFF

J gene: TRBJ1-5
V gene: TRBV13
CDR3 protein: CASSLGQGPQHF

J gene: TRBJ1-2
V gene: TRBV24-1
CDR3 protein: CATSDSNYGYTF

J gene: TRBJ1-2
V gene: TRBV6-6
CDR3 protein: CASSWLMTEYGYTF

J gene: TRBJ1-6
V gene: TRBV7-3
CDR3 protein: CASSLSGSSYNSPLHF

J gene: TRBJ1-1
V gene: TRBV5-1
CDR3 protein: CASSLGQGANTEAFF

J gene: TRBJ1-1
V gene: TRBV6-1
CDR3 protein: CASSEARLSEAFF

J gene: TRBJ1-4
V gene: TRBV5-4
CDR3 protein: CASSPGTDRRNEKLFF

J gene: TRBJ1-2
V gene: TRBV9
CDR3 protein: CASSGGQGYFNYGYTF

J gene: TRBJ2-7
V gene: TRBV27
CDR3 protein: CASRLAGSPLEQYF

J gene: TRBJ2-1
V gene: TRBV5-1
CDR3 protein: CASSLAGGAGDEQFF

J gene: TRBJ2-1
V gene: TRBV7-2
CDR3 protein: CASSPLSGGHNEQFF

J gene: TRBJ1-2
V gene: TRBV7-2
CDR3 protein: CASSLASYYGYTF